These 15 T cell receptor beta chains share one sample of origin, sequenced in a study of T cells after yellow fever vaccination. TCRdb called the 5' RACE reads again in MiXCR, with one record for every CDR3 protein. The profile shows under 550,000 distinct CDR3 sequences, 21% of them singletons. This specimen was PBMCs, taken approximately 22 days after the first yellow fever vaccination. The source of these receptors is a man aged 18 to 29 who received the YFV17D yellow fever vaccine.

The J gene is TRBJ2-1, the V gene TRBV29-1, with 12 bases aligning to TRBD1. J was trimmed by 7 bases and V by 6 bases; bases with no gene match: 13. Germline V CDR1 and CDR2: SQVTM, ANQGSEA. This CDR3 contains 16 residues. The CDR3 spells CSVSQPGQGAWNEQFF. The CDR3 nucleotides read TGCAGCGTAAGCCAACCGGGACAGGGGGCTTGGAATGAGCAGTTCTTC.

This chain uses TRBV5-1 with TRBJ2-5; 12 bases align to TRBD2. The CDR3 runs to 17 residues. Germline assignment: CDR1 SGHRS and CDR2 YFSETQ. With 2 bases clipped from V and 9 bases from J, the junction kept 14 bases outside the gene matches. CDR3 nucleotides: TGCGCCAGCAGCTTTTCTCGACTAGCGGGGGCCGATCATGCCCAGTACTTC. It translates to CASSFSRLAGADHAQYF.

This clonotype was counted at least ten times. The chain has TRBV4-1 and TRBJ1-5; TRBD1 might be the D (5 bases). V shed 0 bases and J shed 5 bases, with 5 bases lying between them. Germline lookup yields CDR1 MGHRA and CDR2 YSYEKL. The CDR3 has 13 amino acids. CDR3 region: CASSQEGDQPQHF. The DNA for the CDR3 is TGCGCCAGCAGCCAAGAGGGGGATCAGCCCCAGCATTTT.

This clonotype was seen ten or more times. The chain has TRBV6-1 and TRBJ2-3; a possible D gene is TRBD1 (6 bases). The CDR3 has 14 amino acids. CDR1 is MNHNS and CDR2 is SASEGT in the germline V gene. V lost 4 bases, J lost 5 bases, and 13 bases lay in between. The CDR3 loop reads CASSAGALGDTQYF. CDR3 in DNA: TGTGCCAGCAGTGCAGGGGCACTGGGAGATACGCAGTATTTT.

The gene calls are TRBV20-1 and TRBJ1-4; TRBD1 aligns across 9 bases. The CDR3 has 14 residues. The ends lost 6 bases at V and 8 bases at J; junction bases unmatched: 10. Germline V gives CDR1 DFQATT, CDR2 SNEGSKA (reference sequence). The CDR3 DNA is TGCAGTGCAACCACAGGGGGCGCGGGAGAAAAACTGTTTTTT. Protein sequence: CSATTGGAGEKLFF.

V usage is TRBV15 and J usage is TRBJ1-5; possibly TRBD1 for D (5 bases). The germline V and J ends were trimmed by 0 bases and 7 bases, with 13 bases remaining between them. The CDR3 totals 15 residues. Germline V gene sequence: CDR1 LNHNV, CDR2 YYDKDF (reference sequence). The CDR3 reads CATSRDEEEGQPQHF. CDR3 bases: TGTGCCACCAGCAGAGATGAGGAGGAGGGGCAGCCCCAGCATTTT.

V and J are TRBV20-1 and TRBJ2-3, with TRBD1 matching 11 bases. V trimming: 3 bases; J trimming: 2 bases; junction bases outside the gene matches: 4. CDR3 length: 15 amino acids. Germline V gene lookup returns CDR1 DFQATT and CDR2 SNEGSKA (reference sequence). The CDR3 sequence: CSASSGQGATDTQYF. CDR3 DNA: TGCAGTGCTAGTTCCGGACAGGGGGCCACAGATACGCAGTATTTT.

This clonotype was counted between two and nine times. The chain couples TRBV20-1 to TRBJ2-3, with a possible D match to TRBD2 (7 bases). Germline CDR1 DFQATT, CDR2 SNEGSKA (reference sequence). Trimming left V 3 bases short and J 6 bases short, with 13 bases between. The length of the CDR3 is 13 residues. CDR3 region: CSASPGGRDTQYF. The DNA of the CDR3 is TGCAGTGCTAGTCCGGGGGGCCGTGATACGCAGTATTTT.

The chain's CDR3 is CSARSETQYF. The CDR3 DNA reads as TGCAGTGCTAGGTCAGAGACCCAGTACTTC. The chain links TRBV20-1 to TRBJ2-5; D not resolved. The V and J ends lost 3 bases and 4 bases respectively, with 3 bases between them. The CDR3 contains 10 residues. The germline V gene has CDR1 DFQATT and CDR2 SNEGSKA (reference sequence).

The sample holds a few counts of this clonotype. V is TRBV30 and J is TRBJ2-5; TRBD2 agrees at 9 bases. Germline CDR1 GTSNPN, CDR2 SVGIG (reference sequence). Germline trimming cut 5 bases from V and 4 bases from J; bases unmatched to any gene: 8. The CDR3 contains 14 residues. For the CDR3, the DNA is TGTGCCTGGGGCAGCGGGGGGCCTGGAGAGACCCAGTACTTC. It translates to CAWGSGGPGETQYF.

This clonotype was seen only a few times. The CDR3 region is CASSLLAGRWSGEQYF. The CDR3 DNA follows: TGTGCCAGCAGCTTGTTGGCAGGTCGGTGGTCCGGCGAGCAGTACTTC. The V and J genes are TRBV5-6 and TRBJ2-7, with D unresolved. The CDR3 spans 16 residues. V lost 1 base to trimming and J lost 6 bases, with 20 bases between them. Germline V gene data show CDR1 as SGHDT and CDR2 as YYEEEE.

V usage is TRBV12-3 or TRBV12-4 and J usage is TRBJ1-1, with D possibly TRBD1 on 5 matching bases. The CDR3 has 17 residues. The ends were cut back, 2 bases at V and 0 bases at J, with 16 bases in the middle. For the CDR3, the DNA is TGTGCCAGCAGTTTATCAAGGACAATCGGGATGAACACTGAAGCTTTCTTT. This gives the protein CASSLSRTIGMNTEAFF.

The chain joins TRBV11-2 to TRBJ1-6, with 9 bases lining up with TRBD1. Per germline, CDR1 SGHAT and CDR2 FQNNGV. The J segment lost 7 bases and the V segment lost 4 bases, leaving 5 bases of the junction unmatched. CDR3 length: 15 amino acids. CDR3 in amino acids: CASSWGQGGNSPLHF. CDR3 coding DNA: TGTGCCAGCAGCTGGGGACAGGGAGGCAATTCACCCCTCCACTTT.

This clonotype was seen repeatedly, ten times or more. The genes are TRBV7-2 and TRBJ2-3; 7 nucleotides line up with TRBD1. This CDR3 comprises 15 residues. CDR1 and CDR2 from the germline V gene are SGHTA and FQGNSA. The J segment lost 1 base and the V segment lost 3 bases, leaving 4 bases of the junction unmatched. This CDR3 reads CASSFRQGGTDTQYF. The CDR3 DNA is TGTGCCAGCAGCTTTCGACAGGGTGGCACAGATACGCAGTATTTT. Based on the CDR3 plus reference TRBV7-2 and TRBJ2-3, the full variable domain is GAGVSQSPSNKVTEKGKDVELRCDPISGHTALYWYRQSLGQGLEFLIYFQGNSAPDKSGLPSDRFSAERTGGSVSTLTIQRTQQEDSAVYLCASSFRQGGTDTQYFGPGTRLTVL.

This clonotype was seen just once. This sequence joins TRBV2 and TRBJ2-2; the D gene could be TRBD1 or TRBD2 (6 bases each). Looked up from germline, CDR1 is SNHLY and CDR2 is FYNNEI. The ends were cut back, 6 bases at V and 0 bases at J, with 26 bases in the middle. CDR3 size: 20 residues. CDR3 coding DNA: TGTGCCAGCAGCGGGGGTCCTTATGCAACAGGGCCCTCGAACACCGGGGAGCTGTTTTTT. Translation gives CASSGGPYATGPSNTGELFF.